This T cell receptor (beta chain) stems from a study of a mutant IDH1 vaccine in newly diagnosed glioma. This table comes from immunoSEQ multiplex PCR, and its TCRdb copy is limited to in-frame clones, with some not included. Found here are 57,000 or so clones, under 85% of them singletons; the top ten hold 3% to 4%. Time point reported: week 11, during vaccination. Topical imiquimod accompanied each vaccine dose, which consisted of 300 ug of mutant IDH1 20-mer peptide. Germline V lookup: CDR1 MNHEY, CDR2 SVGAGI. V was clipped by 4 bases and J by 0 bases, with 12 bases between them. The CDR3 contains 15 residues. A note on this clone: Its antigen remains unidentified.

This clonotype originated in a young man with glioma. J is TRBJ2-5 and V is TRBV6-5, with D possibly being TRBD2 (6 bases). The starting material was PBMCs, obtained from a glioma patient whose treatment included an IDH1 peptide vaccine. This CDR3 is CASSLLRENQETQYF. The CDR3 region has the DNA TGTGCCAGCAGTTTACTCCGGGAGAACCAAGAGACCCAGTACTTC.